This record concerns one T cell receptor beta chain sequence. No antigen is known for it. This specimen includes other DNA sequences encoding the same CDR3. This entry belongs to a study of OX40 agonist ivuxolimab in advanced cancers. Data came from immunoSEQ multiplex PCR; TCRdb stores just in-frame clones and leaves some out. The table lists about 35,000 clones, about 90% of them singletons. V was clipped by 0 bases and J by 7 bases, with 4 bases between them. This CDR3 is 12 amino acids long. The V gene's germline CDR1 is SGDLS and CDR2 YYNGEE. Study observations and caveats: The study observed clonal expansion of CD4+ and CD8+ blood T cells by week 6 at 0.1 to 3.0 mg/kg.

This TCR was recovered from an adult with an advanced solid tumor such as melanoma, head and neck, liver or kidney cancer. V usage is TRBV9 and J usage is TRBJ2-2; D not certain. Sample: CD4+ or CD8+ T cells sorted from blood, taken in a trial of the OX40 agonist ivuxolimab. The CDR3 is CASSVDSGELFF. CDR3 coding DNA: TGTGCCAGCAGCGTAGACAGCGGGGAGCTGTTTTTT.